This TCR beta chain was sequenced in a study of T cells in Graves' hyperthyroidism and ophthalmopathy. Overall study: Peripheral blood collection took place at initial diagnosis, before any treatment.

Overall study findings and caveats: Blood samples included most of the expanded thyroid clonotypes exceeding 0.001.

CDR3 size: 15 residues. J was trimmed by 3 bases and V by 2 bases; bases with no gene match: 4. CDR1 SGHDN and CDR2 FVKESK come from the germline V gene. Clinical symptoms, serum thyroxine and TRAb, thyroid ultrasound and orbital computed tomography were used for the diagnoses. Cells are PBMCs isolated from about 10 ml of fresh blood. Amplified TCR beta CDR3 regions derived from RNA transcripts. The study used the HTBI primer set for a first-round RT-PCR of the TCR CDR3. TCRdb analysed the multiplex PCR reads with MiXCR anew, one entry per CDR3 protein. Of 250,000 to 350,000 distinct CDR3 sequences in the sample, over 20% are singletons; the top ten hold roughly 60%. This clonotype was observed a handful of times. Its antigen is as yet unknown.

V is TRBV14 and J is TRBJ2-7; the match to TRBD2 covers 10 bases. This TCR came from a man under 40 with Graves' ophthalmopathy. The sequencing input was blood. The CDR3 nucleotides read TGTGCCAGCAGCCAATTTGGACTAGCGGACTACGAGCAGTACTTC. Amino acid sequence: CASSQFGLADYEQYF.